This TCR beta chain stems from a study of shared clonotypes between healthy human individuals. Points from the study as a whole: The study found about 5% of naive CD4 clonotypes shared across several donors.

This was a deep-level run. Libraries were prepared by immunoSEQ multiplex PCR; TCRdb keeps only in-frame clonotypes and omits some of them. The sample holds fewer than 1.8 million clones, approximately 98.5% seen once. Comment on this clone: The target antigen is unknown.

The V end was cut by 6 bases, the J end by 7 bases, with 16 bases between. Germline CDR1 reads SNHLY; CDR2 reads FYNNEI. The length of the CDR3 is 13 residues. The rearrangement uses TRBV2 and TRBJ2-7; TRBD1 might be the D (6 bases). The sample taken for sequencing was naive CD4+ T cells sorted from blood. The subset was: CD45RA+ positively selected. The clonotype was recovered from a man aged 30-40 years in good health. This chain's CDR3 is CASRAMDSVEQYF. CDR3 DNA: TGTGCCAGCAGGGCTATGGACAGCGTGGAGCAGTACTTC.